Included here is one T cell receptor beta chain sequence, with context. Its binding antigen is unknown. Base qualities are not provided; no much larger clone lies one nucleotide away. This sample is part of a study of blood T cell repertoires in COVID-19 (dated by TCRdb to between 2020 and 2021). Regarding the complete study: The collaborator samples originated in the United States, Italy and Spain and spanned the acute and convalescent phases of COVID-19. The prospective study material was composed of cDNA or gDNA derived from T cells, B-cell-depleted T cells, or PBMCs. The dataset comprised deeply sampled blood TCRbeta repertoires from subjects exposed to, actively infected with, or recovered from COVID-19. The repertoires were released in a freely available public database intended as a resource for research on the immune response to SARS-CoV-2. Samples were obtained from the ongoing ImmuneRACE study (first 160 participants) and from about 1,300 subjects provided by 6 global collaborators. Sample metadata almost always included a de-identified subject ID, COVID-19 status, age in years and sex. HLA class I and class II types, where available, came from metadata supplied by the sample provider rather than from assay-based typing. General conclusions and limits of the study: How much clinical and demographic metadata was included differed by source and by participant, and the metadata was provided uncurated.

CDR1 and CDR2 are drawn from the germline V gene: SNHLY, FYNNEI. The V end gives up 10 bases and the J end 0 bases, leaving 4 bases in the junction not matched to a gene. From cysteine to phenylalanine, the CDR3 is 13 amino acids long. CDR3 DNA only is kept here, 39 bases in frame from base 1. Enrolling through a virtual design, the prospective study's participants ranged in age from roughly 18 to 90 years and lived across roughly 24 United States geographic areas. In the prospective study, participants were assigned to cohorts based on the clinical history participants reported in a screening survey and a study questionnaire. For ImmuneRACE Cohort 3, a participant was defined as recovered based on two consecutive negative NP/OP PCR tests, clearance by a healthcare professional, or resolution of symptoms. Mobile phlebotomists in the prospective study collected whole blood, serum and a nasopharyngeal or oropharyngeal swab from every participant. Prospective study participants could optionally give additional blood draws and questionnaires over a roughly two-month period. Blood samples from the prospective study were shipped frozen or at room temperature prior to DNA extraction.

TCRbeta CDR3 regions were amplified from genomic DNA using the immunoSEQ Assay, a bias-controlled multiplex PCR. On the authors' methods: The number of nucleated cells in each sample was estimated from the amplification of reference gene primers within the assay. Sequence reads were collapsed and filtered to measure the absolute abundance of every unique TCRbeta CDR3 rearrangement. Productive Simpson clonality was computed per sample as the square root of Simpson's diversity index over productive rearrangements. As stored in TCRdb, this immuneACCESS dataset retains in-frame rearrangements with V and J assigned. A fraction of the clones does not appear; measured against another copy, unresolved V genes explain less than half of the discrepancy, and the remainder lacks a known reason. V, J and clone size reflect that table, while D and trimming were determined from the DNA. Present in this sample are about 200,000 clones, about 80% of which were seen just once. The ten most abundant clones make up approximately 7.9% of the sample.

The sequence links TRBV2 to TRBJ1-1, with TRBD1 matching 8 junction bases. This sequence was found in a man aged 40-49 years who had recovered from COVID-19. Sequences were obtained from PBMCs or T cells enriched from blood (not recorded which). This receptor has the CDR3 CATDRGVNTEAFF. The DNA is TGTGCCACCGACAGGGGAGTGAACACTGAAGCTTTCTTT.